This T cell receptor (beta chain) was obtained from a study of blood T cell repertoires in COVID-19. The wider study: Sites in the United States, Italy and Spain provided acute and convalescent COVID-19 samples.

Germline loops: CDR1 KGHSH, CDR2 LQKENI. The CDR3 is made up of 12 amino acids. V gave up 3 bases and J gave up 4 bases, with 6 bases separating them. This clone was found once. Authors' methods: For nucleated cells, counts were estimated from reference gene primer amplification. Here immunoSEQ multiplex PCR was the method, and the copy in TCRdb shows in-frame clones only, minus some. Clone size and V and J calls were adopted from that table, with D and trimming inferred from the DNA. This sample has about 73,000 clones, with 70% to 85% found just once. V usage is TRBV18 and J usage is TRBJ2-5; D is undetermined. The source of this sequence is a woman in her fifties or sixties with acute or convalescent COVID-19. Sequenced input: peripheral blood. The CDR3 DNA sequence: TGTGCCAGCTCACCTTCATTAGAGACCCAGTACTTC. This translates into CASSPSLETQYF.